The rows below give T cell receptor beta chains drawn from one sample of a study of identical twins. From the 5' RACE reads, TCRdb called clonotypes with MiXCR, one entry per CDR3 protein. The sample includes more than 400,000 distinct CDR3 sequences, roughly 15% seen only once; the top ten take about 0.4%. This sample was also put to use in a study of yellow fever vaccine responses in identical twins.

Material: CD4+ T cells sorted from blood. These receptors were taken from a woman aged 18-30 years in good health. CDR3s include the opening cysteine and the closing phenylalanine or tryptophan. Each record gives: D gene, clone size, J gene, V gene, CDR3 protein, CDR3 DNA. The D gene is left open where the match is weak. Clone sizes are given selectively: once, few, many, or a class where the clone is expanded.

D: -
size: many
J: TRBJ1-1
V: TRBV5-1
CDR3: CASSPRGAAWRAFF
DNA: TGCGCCAGCAGCCCCCGGGGGGCCGCCTGGAGAGCTTTCTTT

D: -
size: few
J: TRBJ2-5
V: TRBV7-6
CDR3: CASSPSGIHQETQYF
DNA: TGTGCCAGCAGCCCGAGCGGCATTCACCAAGAGACCCAGTACTTC

D: -
size: -
J: TRBJ2-3
V: TRBV21-1
CDR3: CAPAKGGKGDTQYF
DNA: TGTGCCCCCGCTAAAGGGGGCAAGGGAGATACGCAGTATTTT

D: TRBD1
size: few
J: TRBJ2-3
V: TRBV2
CDR3: CASTPGQELDTQYF
DNA: TGTGCCAGCACTCCGGGACAGGAATTAGATACGCAGTATTTT

D: -
size: -
J: TRBJ2-1
V: TRBV7-3
CDR3: CASSLIASRGYNEQFF
DNA: TGTGCCAGCAGCTTAATAGCGTCCCGGGGATACAATGAGCAGTTCTTC

D: -
size: few
J: TRBJ2-5
V: TRBV5-1
CDR3: CASSFGGNEETQYF
DNA: TGCGCCAGCAGCTTTGGAGGGAATGAGGAGACCCAGTACTTC

D: TRBD2
size: -
J: TRBJ2-1
V: TRBV5-8
CDR3: CASSPGTSGVIEQFF
DNA: TGTGCCAGCAGCCCCGGGACTAGCGGGGTCATTGAGCAGTTCTTC

D: -
size: few
J: TRBJ2-3
V: TRBV11-2
CDR3: CASSFFPPRDGTDTQYF
DNA: TGTGCCAGCAGCTTTTTCCCCCCTCGGGACGGCACAGATACGCAGTATTTT

D: -
size: few
J: TRBJ2-2
V: TRBV28
CDR3: CASSLLWGTGELFF
DNA: TGTGCCAGCAGTTTATTATGGGGCACCGGGGAGCTGTTTTTT

D: TRBD2
size: -
J: TRBJ2-7
V: TRBV6-9
CDR3: CASSYSSGAGGSMNEQYF
DNA: TGTGCCAGCAGTTATAGTAGCGGAGCGGGAGGATCCATGAACGAGCAGTACTTC

D: -
size: many
J: TRBJ2-1
V: TRBV5-6
CDR3: CASSLTGVANEQFF
DNA: TGTGCCAGCAGCTTGACTGGGGTGGCCAATGAGCAGTTCTTC

D: -
size: few
J: TRBJ2-7
V: TRBV6-1
CDR3: CASRGRLTYEQYF
DNA: TGTGCCAGCAGGGGGCGGCTGACCTACGAGCAGTACTTC

D: -
size: -
J: TRBJ2-7
V: TRBV6-5
CDR3: CASSYSELGWTSYEQYF
DNA: TGTGCCAGCAGTTACTCGGAACTAGGCTGGACCTCCTACGAGCAGTACTTC

D: -
size: -
J: TRBJ2-5
V: TRBV20-1
CDR3: CSARVDVETQYF
DNA: TGCAGTGCTAGAGTGGATGTGGAGACCCAGTACTTC

D: TRBD2
size: few
J: TRBJ2-1
V: TRBV12-3/TRBV12-4
CDR3: CASSSGTSVNEQFF
DNA: TGTGCCAGCAGTAGCGGGACTAGTGTAAATGAGCAGTTCTTC

D: TRBD1
size: -
J: TRBJ2-3
V: TRBV5-1
CDR3: CASRPGQGTDTQYF
DNA: TGCGCCAGCAGACCGGGACAGGGCACAGATACGCAGTATTTT

D: TRBD2
size: few
J: TRBJ2-3
V: TRBV3-1
CDR3: CASSQQPPGLATDTQYF
DNA: TGTGCCAGCAGCCAACAACCTCCGGGACTAGCGACAGATACGCAGTATTTT

D: -
size: many
J: TRBJ1-2
V: TRBV10-3
CDR3: CAISEFKDGYTF
DNA: TGTGCCATCAGTGAGTTTAAAGATGGCTACACCTTC

D: TRBD2
size: few
J: TRBJ2-3
V: TRBV5-1
CDR3: CASSLEWRGNLDTQYF
DNA: TGCGCCAGCAGCTTGGAATGGCGGGGGAACCTAGATACGCAGTATTTT

D: TRBD1
size: -
J: TRBJ1-6
V: TRBV27
CDR3: CASSRDRINSPLHF
DNA: TGTGCCAGCAGTCGGGACAGAATTAATTCACCCCTCCACTTT

D: -
size: -
J: TRBJ2-3
V: TRBV20-1
CDR3: CSAIQRATTSTDTQYF
DNA: TGCAGTGCTATCCAGCGGGCCACCACTAGCACAGATACGCAGTATTTT

D: TRBD1
size: few
J: TRBJ2-7
V: TRBV20-1
CDR3: CSASGDRGKTYEQYF
DNA: TGCAGTGCTAGCGGGGACAGGGGCAAAACCTACGAGCAGTACTTC

D: -
size: few
J: TRBJ2-7
V: TRBV7-9
CDR3: CASTEGDYEQYF
DNA: TGTGCCAGCACCGAGGGAGACTACGAGCAGTACTTC

D: -
size: -
J: TRBJ2-4
V: TRBV5-1
CDR3: CASSSPENIQYF
DNA: TGCGCCAGCAGCTCCCCAGAAAACATTCAGTACTTC

D: -
size: -
J: TRBJ1-1
V: TRBV11-3
CDR3: CASRGDTEAFF
DNA: TGTGCCAGCAGGGGAGACACTGAAGCTTTCTTT

D: -
size: -
J: TRBJ2-7
V: TRBV11-3
CDR3: CASRSDANYEQYF
DNA: TGTGCCAGCAGGTCGGATGCGAACTACGAGCAGTACTTC

D: -
size: many
J: TRBJ1-5
V: TRBV12-3/TRBV12-4
CDR3: CASSLTNQPQHF
DNA: TGTGCCAGCAGTTTGACTAATCAGCCCCAGCATTTT

D: -
size: few
J: TRBJ1-5
V: TRBV6-5
CDR3: CASSYSIGANQPQHF
DNA: TGTGCCAGCAGTTACTCGATCGGGGCCAATCAGCCCCAGCATTTT

D: -
size: -
J: TRBJ1-2
V: TRBV20-1
CDR3: CSAWQTASYTF
DNA: TGCAGTGCTTGGCAGACCGCAAGCTACACCTTC

D: -
size: -
J: TRBJ2-1
V: TRBV6-2/TRBV6-3
CDR3: CASSYRGIQQFF
DNA: TGTGCCAGCAGTTACCGGGGAATCCAGCAGTTCTTC

D: TRBD2
size: many
J: TRBJ2-1
V: TRBV10-2
CDR3: CASSGGLAVEWNEQFF
DNA: TGCGCCAGCAGCGGGGGACTAGCGGTTGAGTGGAATGAGCAGTTCTTC

D: TRBD2
size: few
J: TRBJ2-2
V: TRBV10-3
CDR3: CAISAGLADTGELFF
DNA: TGTGCCATCAGTGCAGGACTAGCCGACACCGGGGAGCTGTTTTTT

D: -
size: many
J: TRBJ2-3
V: TRBV5-1
CDR3: CASSPGGALDTQYF
DNA: TGCGCCAGCAGCCCGGGCGGAGCTCTTGATACGCAGTATTTT

D: TRBD2
size: -
J: TRBJ2-3
V: TRBV5-1
CDR3: CASSTGTSNPDTQYF
DNA: TGCGCCAGCAGCACCGGGACTAGCAACCCAGATACGCAGTATTTT

D: -
size: few
J: TRBJ1-1
V: TRBV7-9
CDR3: CASSGNRVNTEAFF
DNA: TGTGCCAGCAGCGGGAACAGGGTAAACACTGAAGCTTTCTTT

D: -
size: few
J: TRBJ1-2
V: TRBV6-5
CDR3: CASSYSNGGYTF
DNA: TGTGCCAGCAGTTACTCGAACGGAGGCTACACCTTC

D: -
size: many
J: TRBJ2-7
V: TRBV7-2
CDR3: CASSFLYEQYF
DNA: TGTGCCAGCAGCTTTCTTTACGAGCAGTACTTC

D: -
size: few
J: TRBJ2-1
V: TRBV7-7
CDR3: CASSHGDYNEQFF
DNA: TGTGCCAGCAGTCACGGGGACTACAATGAGCAGTTCTTC

D: -
size: many
J: TRBJ1-3
V: TRBV12-3/TRBV12-4
CDR3: CASSLLGNTIYF
DNA: TGTGCCAGCAGTTTATTGGGAAACACCATATATTTT

D: TRBD2
size: few
J: TRBJ2-1
V: TRBV2
CDR3: CASSPSGRVYNEQFF
DNA: TGTGCCAGCAGTCCTAGCGGGAGGGTTTACAATGAGCAGTTCTTC

D: TRBD1
size: -
J: TRBJ2-6
V: TRBV11-1
CDR3: CASSLPDRGFSGANVLTF
DNA: TGTGCCAGCAGCTTACCGGACAGGGGTTTTTCCGGGGCCAACGTCCTGACTTTC

D: -
size: -
J: TRBJ1-2
V: TRBV6-5
CDR3: CASSYSISNYGYTF
DNA: TGTGCCAGCAGTTACTCAATTTCTAACTATGGCTACACCTTC

D: -
size: -
J: TRBJ2-3
V: TRBV20-1
CDR3: CSATRDFKGTQYF
DNA: TGCAGTGCTACCCGGGACTTTAAGGGTACGCAGTATTTT

D: -
size: few
J: TRBJ2-5
V: TRBV2
CDR3: CASSQGTGETQYF
DNA: TGTGCCAGCAGTCAAGGGACCGGTGAGACCCAGTACTTC

D: -
size: few
J: TRBJ1-1
V: TRBV12-3/TRBV12-4
CDR3: CASRPTVAAWDTEAFF
DNA: TGTGCCAGCAGACCAACGGTAGCGGCCTGGGATACTGAAGCTTTCTTT

D: -
size: few
J: TRBJ2-3
V: TRBV5-5
CDR3: CASSWTGTSTDTQYF
DNA: TGTGCCAGCAGCTGGACCGGGACTAGCACAGATACGCAGTATTTT

D: TRBD2
size: few
J: TRBJ2-5
V: TRBV3-1
CDR3: CASSQGTSGGPRETQYF
DNA: TGTGCCAGCAGCCAAGGGACTAGCGGGGGGCCACGAGAGACCCAGTACTTC

D: TRBD2
size: few
J: TRBJ2-7
V: TRBV19
CDR3: CASRPAGPTSGPYEQYF
DNA: TGTGCCAGTAGACCAGCGGGGCCAACCTCGGGGCCTTACGAGCAGTACTTC

D: -
size: few
J: TRBJ2-2
V: TRBV21-1
CDR3: CASSSPGQNTGELFF
DNA: TGTGCCAGCAGCAGTCCGGGACAGAACACCGGGGAGCTGTTTTTT

D: -
size: few
J: TRBJ2-5
V: TRBV10-3
CDR3: CAISESELAGETQYF
DNA: TGTGCCATCAGTGAGTCGGAGCTAGCTGGGGAGACCCAGTACTTC

D: TRBD1
size: few
J: TRBJ2-7
V: TRBV20-1
CDR3: CSARHQWDRGFNEQYF
DNA: TGCAGTGCTAGGCACCAATGGGACAGGGGATTCAACGAGCAGTACTTC

D: -
size: -
J: TRBJ1-1
V: TRBV29-1
CDR3: CSVTQGGETEAFF
DNA: TGCAGCGTTACTCAGGGAGGGGAGACTGAAGCTTTCTTT

D: TRBD2
size: -
J: TRBJ2-1
V: TRBV5-1
CDR3: CASSTGGGAYNEQFF
DNA: TGCGCCAGCAGCACCGGCGGGGGGGCTTACAATGAGCAGTTCTTC

D: TRBD2
size: -
J: TRBJ2-1
V: TRBV4-2
CDR3: CASSQGLAGGGPSYNEQFF
DNA: TGTGCCAGCAGCCAAGGACTAGCGGGAGGAGGGCCGTCCTACAATGAGCAGTTCTTC